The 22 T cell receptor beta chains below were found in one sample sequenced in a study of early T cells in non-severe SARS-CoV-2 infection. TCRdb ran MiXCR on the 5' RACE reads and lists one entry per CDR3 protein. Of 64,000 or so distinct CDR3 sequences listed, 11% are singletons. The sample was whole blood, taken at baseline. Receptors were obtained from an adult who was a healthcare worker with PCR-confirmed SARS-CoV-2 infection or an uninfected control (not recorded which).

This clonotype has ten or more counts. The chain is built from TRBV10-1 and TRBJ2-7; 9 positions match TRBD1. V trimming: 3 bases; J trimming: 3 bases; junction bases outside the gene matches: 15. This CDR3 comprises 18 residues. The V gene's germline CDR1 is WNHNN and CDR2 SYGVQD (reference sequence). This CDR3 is CASSEFPDRGKFGYEQYF. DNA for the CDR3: TGCGCCAGCAGTGAATTTCCGGACAGGGGAAAATTTGGCTACGAGCAGTACTTC.

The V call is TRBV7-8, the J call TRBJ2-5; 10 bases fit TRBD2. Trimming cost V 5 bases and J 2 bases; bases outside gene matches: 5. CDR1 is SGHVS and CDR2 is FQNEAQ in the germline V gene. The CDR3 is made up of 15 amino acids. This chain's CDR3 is CASSTGLARQETQYF. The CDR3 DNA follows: TGTGCCAGCAGCACGGGACTAGCGCGGCAAGAGACCCAGTACTTC.

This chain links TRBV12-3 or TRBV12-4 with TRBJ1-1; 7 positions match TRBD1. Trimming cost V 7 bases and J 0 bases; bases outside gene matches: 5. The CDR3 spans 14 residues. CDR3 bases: TGTGCCAGCACCCCGACAGGGCTGAACACTGAAGCTTTCTTT. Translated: CASTPTGLNTEAFF.

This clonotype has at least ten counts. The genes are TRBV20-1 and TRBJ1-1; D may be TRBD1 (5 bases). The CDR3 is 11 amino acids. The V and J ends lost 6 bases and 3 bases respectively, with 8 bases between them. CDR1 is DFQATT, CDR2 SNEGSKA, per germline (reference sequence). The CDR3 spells CSAGVHTEAFF. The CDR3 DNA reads TGCAGTGCAGGGGTTCACACTGAAGCTTTCTTT.

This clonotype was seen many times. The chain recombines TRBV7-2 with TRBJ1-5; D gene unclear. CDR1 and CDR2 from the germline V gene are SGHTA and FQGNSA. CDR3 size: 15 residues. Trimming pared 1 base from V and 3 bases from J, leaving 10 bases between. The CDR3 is CASSLGSGLNQPQHF. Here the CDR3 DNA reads TGTGCCAGCAGCTTAGGTAGCGGGCTCAATCAGCCCCAGCATTTT.

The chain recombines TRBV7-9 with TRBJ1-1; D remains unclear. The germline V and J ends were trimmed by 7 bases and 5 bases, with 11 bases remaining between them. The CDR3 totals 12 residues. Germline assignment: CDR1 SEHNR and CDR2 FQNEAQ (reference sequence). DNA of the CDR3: TGTGCCAGCAACCCTGGGTTGACTGAAGCTTTCTTT. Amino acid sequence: CASNPGLTEAFF.

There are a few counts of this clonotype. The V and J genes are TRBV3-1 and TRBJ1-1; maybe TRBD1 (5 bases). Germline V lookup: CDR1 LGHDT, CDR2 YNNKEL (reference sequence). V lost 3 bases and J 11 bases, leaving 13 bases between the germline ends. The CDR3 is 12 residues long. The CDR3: CASSQPGTRAFF. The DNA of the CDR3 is TGTGCCAGCAGCCAGCCCGGGACTCGGGCTTTCTTT.

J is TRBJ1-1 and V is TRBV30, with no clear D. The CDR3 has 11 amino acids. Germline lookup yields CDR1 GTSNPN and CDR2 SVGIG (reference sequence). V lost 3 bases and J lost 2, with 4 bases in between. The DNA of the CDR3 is TGTGCCTGGAGCCTCAACACTGAAGCTTTCTTT. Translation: CAWSLNTEAFF.

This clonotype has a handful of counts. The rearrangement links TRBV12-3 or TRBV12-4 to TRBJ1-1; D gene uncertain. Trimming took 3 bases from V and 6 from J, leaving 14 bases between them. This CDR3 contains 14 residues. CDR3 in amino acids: CASSLRQLGAEAFF. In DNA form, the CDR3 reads TGTGCCAGCAGTTTGCGTCAGTTAGGAGCTGAAGCTTTCTTT.

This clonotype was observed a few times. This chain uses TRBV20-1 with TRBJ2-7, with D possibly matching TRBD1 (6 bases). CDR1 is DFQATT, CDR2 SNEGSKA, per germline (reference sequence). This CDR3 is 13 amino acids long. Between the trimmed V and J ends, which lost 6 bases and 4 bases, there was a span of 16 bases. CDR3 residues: CSARQQGAYEQYF. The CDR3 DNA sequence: TGCAGTGCCAGACAACAGGGAGCGTACGAGCAGTACTTC.

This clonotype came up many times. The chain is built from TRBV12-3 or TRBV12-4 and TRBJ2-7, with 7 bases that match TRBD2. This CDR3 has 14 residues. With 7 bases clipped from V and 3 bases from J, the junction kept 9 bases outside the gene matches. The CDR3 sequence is CASTPGLPIYEQYF. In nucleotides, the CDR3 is TGTGCCAGCACTCCGGGACTACCCATCTACGAGCAGTACTTC.

The CDR3 region is CASSDTGELFF. CDR3 DNA sequence: TGCGCCAGCAGTGACACCGGGGAGCTGTTTTTT. The chain couples TRBV10-1 to TRBJ2-2; no reliable D call. Germline V gene sequence: CDR1 WNHNN, CDR2 SYGVQD (reference sequence). This CDR3 region has 11 residues. The germline V and J ends were trimmed by 3 bases and 4 bases, with 0 bases remaining between them.

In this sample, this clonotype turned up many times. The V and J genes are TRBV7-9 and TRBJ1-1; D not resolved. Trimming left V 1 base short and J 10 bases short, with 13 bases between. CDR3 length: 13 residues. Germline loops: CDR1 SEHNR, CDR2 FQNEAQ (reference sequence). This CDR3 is CASSLGSLSPAFF. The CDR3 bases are TGTGCCAGCAGCTTAGGAAGTCTGTCCCCAGCTTTCTTT.

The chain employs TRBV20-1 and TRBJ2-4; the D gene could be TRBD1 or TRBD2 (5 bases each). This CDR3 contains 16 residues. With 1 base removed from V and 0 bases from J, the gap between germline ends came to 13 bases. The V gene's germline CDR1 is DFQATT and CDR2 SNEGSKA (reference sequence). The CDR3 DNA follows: TGCAGTGCTAGAGGTCGGGACGCCTTAGCCAAAAACATTCAGTACTTC. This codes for CSARGRDALAKNIQYF.

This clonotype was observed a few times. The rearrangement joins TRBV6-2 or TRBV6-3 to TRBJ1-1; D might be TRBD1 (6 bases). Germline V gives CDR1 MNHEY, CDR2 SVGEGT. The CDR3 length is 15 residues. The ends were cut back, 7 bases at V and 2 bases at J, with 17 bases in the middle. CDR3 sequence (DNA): TGTGCCAGCACCCCAAAGGGGGGGCGTAACACTGAAGCTTTCTTT. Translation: CASTPKGGRNTEAFF.

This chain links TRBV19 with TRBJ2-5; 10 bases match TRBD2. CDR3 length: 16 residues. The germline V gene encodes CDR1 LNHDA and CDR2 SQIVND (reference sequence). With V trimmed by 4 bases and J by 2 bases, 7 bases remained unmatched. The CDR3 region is CASSTGTSASQETQYF. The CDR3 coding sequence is TGTGCCAGTAGTACCGGGACTAGCGCGTCTCAAGAGACCCAGTACTTC.

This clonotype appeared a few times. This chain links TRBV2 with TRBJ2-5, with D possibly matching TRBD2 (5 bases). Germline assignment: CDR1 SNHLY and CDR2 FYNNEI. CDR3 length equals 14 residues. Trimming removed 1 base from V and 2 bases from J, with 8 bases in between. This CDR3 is CASSEDRGQETQYF. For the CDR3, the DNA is TGTGCCAGCAGTGAAGATAGAGGGCAAGAGACCCAGTACTTC. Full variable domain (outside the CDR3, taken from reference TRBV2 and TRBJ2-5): EPEVTQTPSHQVTQMGQEVILRCVPISNHLYFYWYRQILGQKVEFLVSFYNNEISEKSEIFDDQFSVERPDGSNFTLKIRSTKLEDSAMYFCASSEDRGQETQYFGPGTRLLVL.

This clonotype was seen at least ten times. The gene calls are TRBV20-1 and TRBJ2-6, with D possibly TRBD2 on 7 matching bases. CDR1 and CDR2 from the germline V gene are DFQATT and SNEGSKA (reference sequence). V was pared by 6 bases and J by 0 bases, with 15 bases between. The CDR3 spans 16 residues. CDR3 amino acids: CSADGRGASGANVLTF. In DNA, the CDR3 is TGCAGTGCGGATGGACGGGGGGCCTCTGGGGCCAACGTCCTGACTTTC.

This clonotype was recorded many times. The CDR3 sequence is CASSESRGPSYEQYF. In DNA, the CDR3 is TGCGCCAGCAGTGAGTCAAGGGGTCCATCCTACGAGCAGTACTTC. The J gene is TRBJ2-7, the V gene TRBV10-2; D may be TRBD1 (5 bases). This CDR3 comprises 15 residues. Trimming left V 0 bases short and J 1 base short, with 10 bases between. Looked up from germline, CDR1 is WSHSY and CDR2 is SAAADI.

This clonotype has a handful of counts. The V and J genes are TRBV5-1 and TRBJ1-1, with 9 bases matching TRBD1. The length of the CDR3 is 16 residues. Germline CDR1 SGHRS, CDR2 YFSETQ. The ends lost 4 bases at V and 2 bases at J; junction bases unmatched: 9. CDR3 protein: CASSPPLTGGNTEAFF. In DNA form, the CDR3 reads TGCGCCAGCAGCCCGCCGCTCACAGGGGGCAACACTGAAGCTTTCTTT. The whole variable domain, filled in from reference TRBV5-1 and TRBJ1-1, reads KAGVTQTPRYLIKTRGQQVTLSCSPISGHRSVSWYQQTPGQGLQFLFEYFSETQRNKGNFPGRFSGRQFSNSRSEMNVSTLELGDSALYLCASSPPLTGGNTEAFFGQGTRLTVV.

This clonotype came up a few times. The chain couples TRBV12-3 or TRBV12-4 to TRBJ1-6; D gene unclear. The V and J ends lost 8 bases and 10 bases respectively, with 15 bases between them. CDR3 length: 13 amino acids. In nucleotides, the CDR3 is TGTGCCAGCGCTTCCAGGCTGGAATCACCCCTCCACTTT. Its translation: CASASRLESPLHF.

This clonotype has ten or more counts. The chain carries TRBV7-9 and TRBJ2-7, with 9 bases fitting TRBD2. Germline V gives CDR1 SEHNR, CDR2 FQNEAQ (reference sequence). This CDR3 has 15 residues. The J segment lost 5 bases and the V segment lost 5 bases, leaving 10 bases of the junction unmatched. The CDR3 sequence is CASSQKLAGIDEQYF. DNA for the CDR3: TGTGCCAGCAGCCAGAAGCTAGCGGGGATCGACGAGCAGTACTTC.